The 4 T cell receptor beta chains in this list originate from one sample, sequenced in a study of beta chain features in type 1 diabetes. The isolated RNA, all of it, was reverse transcribed, so expressed TCRB transcripts were what got sequenced. Produced via immunoSEQ multiplex PCR; TCRdb's table is partial and in-frame only. The sample carries hundreds of thousands of clones, roughly an eighth recorded once. Their target antigens are unknown. Regarding the study as a whole: Among all four CD4+ subsets, Type 1 diabetes patients had TCRB CDR3s that were moderately but significantly shorter.

The material sequenced was naive CD4+ T cells from blood. These receptors originate from a young man with type 1 diabetes.

The gene calls are TRBV29-1 and TRBJ2-7; the match to TRBD1 covers 11 bases. This CDR3 comprises 15 residues. V lost 7 bases to trimming and J lost 1 base; unmatched junction nucleotides: 9. Looked up from germline, CDR1 is SQVTM and CDR2 is ANQGSEA. The CDR3 DNA reads as TGCAGCGCTCGGACAGGGGGCCAACTTTCCTACGAGCAGTACTTC. Translation gives CSARTGGQLSYEQYF.

This clone turned up a few times. V and J are TRBV29-1 and TRBJ2-2; tentatively, D is TRBD1 (5 bases). Germline CDR1 is SQVTM and CDR2 is ANQGSEA. V dropped 0 bases and J dropped 5 bases, with 13 bases sitting between them. This CDR3 is built from 15 residues. The CDR3 sequence is CSVEDRTGRTGELFF. As DNA, the CDR3 is TGCAGCGTTGAAGATCGAACAGGTCGGACCGGGGAGCTGTTTTTT.

In its sample, this clone was seen a few times. V and J are TRBV21-1 and TRBJ1-1; the table's D call of TRBD1 was not tested on the DNA. TRBV21-1 is reported as a pseudogene. This CDR3 has 16 amino acids. In DNA, the CDR3 is TGTGCCAGCAGCAAAGTAGGGACAGGAAGGAACACTGAAGCTTTCTTT. This encodes CASSKVGTGRNTEAFF.

In this sample, this clone turned up a few times. The gene calls are TRBV2 and TRBJ2-5; 8 positions match TRBD1. With 6 bases clipped from V and 5 bases from J, the junction kept 11 bases outside the gene matches. The CDR3 extends over 15 amino acids. Germline CDR1 is SNHLY and CDR2 is FYNNEI. The CDR3 coding sequence is TGTGCCAGCAGACCCGACAGGGGTGCGTCGGAGACCCAGTACTTC. It translates to CASRPDRGASETQYF.